The 2 T cell receptor beta chains below were found in one sample sequenced in a study of cytomegalovirus exposure and HLA in healthy donors. Repertoires were generated with immunoSEQ multiplex PCR, while TCRdb's copy carries only in-frame clones and drops some. The data hold almost 75,000 clones, with roughly 80% observed a single time. Sequenced sample: PBMCs. The receptors were sampled from a man aged 25 to 45 in good health and CMV-seronegative.

This clone has more than one count but fewer than ten. The rearrangement links TRBV19 to TRBJ2-2, with D tentatively TRBD2 (7 bases). There are 14 residues in the CDR3. Deletions cut 7 bases from V and 6 bases from J, with 15 bases between. Germline V CDR1 and CDR2: LNHDA, SQIVND (reference sequence). CDR3 sequence reads: CASKLQGGSGELFF. CDR3 nucleotide sequence: TGTGCCAGTAAACTACAGGGAGGGTCCGGGGAGCTGTTTTTT.

The chain employs TRBV5-1 and TRBJ2-1; TRBD2 is a possible D gene (5 bases). This CDR3 spans 13 amino acids. Germline V gives CDR1 SGHRS, CDR2 YFSETQ. Trimming cost V 0 bases and J 4 bases, with 5 bases left between them. The CDR3 reads CASSLGEYNEQFF. CDR3 in DNA: TGCGCCAGCAGCTTGGGGGAGTACAATGAGCAGTTCTTC.